The 6 T cell receptor beta chains presented below share a single source sample, sequenced in a study of CD8+CD57+ T cells in acquired aplastic anemia. Genomic DNA provided the template from which TCR beta VDJ and CDR3 profiles were obtained. TCRdb reprocessed the reads with MiXCR, giving one entry per CDR3 protein. The table lists some 130,000 distinct CDR3 sequences, 41% of them singletons. Sequenced sample: sorted CD4+, CD8+, or CD8+CD57+ T cells (not recorded which) from PBMCs. Receptors originate from a human donor in good health, serving as a control.

This clonotype has a count of ten or more. CDR3 loop: CSAIVPSVINIQYF. The CDR3 DNA reads as TGCAGTGCTATAGTGCCAAGCGTAATTAACATTCAGTACTTC. The chain couples TRBV20-1 to TRBJ2-4, with D unresolved. Germline CDR1 reads DFQATT; CDR2 reads SNEGSKA (reference sequence). This CDR3 spans 14 amino acids. Trimming pared 4 bases from V and 7 bases from J, leaving 17 bases between.

This clonotype was seen repeatedly, ten times or more. The chain carries TRBV5-1 and TRBJ2-7, with a possible D match to TRBD1 (5 bases). V was cut by 4 bases and J by 3 bases, with 14 bases left in between. The length of the CDR3 is 14 residues. CDR1 SGHRS and CDR2 YFSETQ come from the germline V gene. The CDR3 spells CASSREDRNYEQYF. CDR3 in DNA: TGCGCCAGCAGCAGGGAAGACAGAAACTACGAGCAGTACTTC.

The CDR3 DNA reads as TGTGCCAGCAGCCAAGGGGGGGTGGCAGATACGCAGTATTTT. Protein: CASSQGGVADTQYF. This chain connects TRBV25-1 to TRBJ2-3; possibly TRBD2 for D (7 bases). The V and J ends lost 6 bases and 4 bases respectively, with 14 bases between them. The CDR3 has 14 residues. The germline V gene has CDR1 MGHDK and CDR2 SYGVNS.

The chain is built from TRBV14 and TRBJ2-7, with 12 positions matching TRBD2. Germline V gene lookup returns CDR1 SGHDN and CDR2 FVKESK. V was pared by 4 bases and J by 2 bases, with 9 bases of the junction left unmatched. The CDR3 spans 17 residues. The chain's CDR3 is CASSPQPGLAGPYEQYF. The CDR3 DNA reads as TGTGCCAGCAGCCCACAACCAGGACTAGCGGGGCCCTACGAGCAGTACTTC.

Ten or more counts support this clonotype. This chain uses TRBV20-1 with TRBJ2-3; 8 bases align to TRBD2. CDR1 and CDR2 from the germline V gene are DFQATT and SNEGSKA (reference sequence). V lost 3 bases to trimming and J lost 3 bases; unmatched junction nucleotides: 8. There are 15 residues in the CDR3. CDR3 residues: CSARAGRAFTDTQYF. Written as DNA, the CDR3 is TGCAGTGCTAGGGCCGGGAGGGCCTTTACAGATACGCAGTATTTT.

This chain connects TRBV19 to TRBJ1-1, with a tentative D call TRBD1 (6 bases). The CDR3 totals 12 residues. CDR1 is LNHDA, CDR2 SQIVND, per germline (reference sequence). V was pared by 5 bases and J by 11 bases, with 15 bases between. This CDR3 is CASSSTGIWAFF. The CDR3 nucleotides are TGTGCCAGTAGTTCGACAGGAATATGGGCTTTCTTT.